This entry lists 15 T cell receptor beta chains sequenced from one sample in a study of shared clonotypes between healthy human individuals. The data were produced by immunoSEQ multiplex PCR, yet TCRdb's version contains in-frame clones alone and is incomplete. The sample has about 1 million clones; 78% are singletons. Material for sequencing was memory CD4+ T cells from PBMCs. Subset denoted: CD45RA-negative fraction. The receptors here all came from a man aged 18 to 29 in good health. Some clones in this sample may be carry-over from other donors' samples.

The chain is built from TRBV29-1 and TRBJ1-2; 9 bases match TRBD1. The CDR3 has 13 amino acids. The V segment lost 4 bases and the J segment 6 bases; nucleotides outside the gene matches: 6. Germline assignment: CDR1 SQVTM and CDR2 ANQGSEA. For the CDR3, the DNA is TGCAGCGTTGTGGGAACAGGGGGCGATGGCTACACCTTC. Translation gives CSVVGTGGDGYTF.

This clone was found once. This rearrangement joins TRBV5-1 to TRBJ2-7; perhaps TRBD2 as D (5 bases). The CDR3 spans 13 residues. The germline V gene has CDR1 SGHRS and CDR2 YFSETQ. V lost 0 bases and J 7 bases, leaving 11 bases between the germline ends. The CDR3, as DNA: TGCGCCAGCAGCTTGGGGCAGACGGGAGAGCAGTACTTC. Its translation: CASSLGQTGEQYF.

This chain joins TRBV5-1 and TRBJ1-2; 10 bases match TRBD1. CDR3 length equals 13 residues. The J segment lost 7 bases and the V segment lost 2 bases, leaving 2 bases of the junction unmatched. CDR1 and CDR2 from the germline V gene are SGHRS and YFSETQ. CDR3 residues: CASSFGQGVGYTF. The CDR3 region has the DNA TGCGCCAGCAGCTTTGGACAGGGGGTTGGCTACACCTTC.

V is TRBV11-1 and J is TRBJ2-6; the match to TRBD1 covers 8 bases. V gave up 5 bases and J gave up 1 base; unmatched junction bases: 4. The germline gives CDR1 SGHAT, CDR2 FQDESV (reference sequence). The CDR3 contains 16 residues. This CDR3 is CASSPWTGSGANVLTF. In DNA form, the CDR3 reads TGTGCCAGCAGCCCCTGGACAGGGTCTGGGGCCAACGTCCTGACTTTC.

This clone occurred a few times. The chain joins TRBV19 to TRBJ2-6; a possible D gene is TRBD1 (5 bases). The ends were cut back, 5 bases at V and 0 bases at J, with 8 bases in the middle. Germline values: CDR1 LNHDA, CDR2 SQIVND (reference sequence). The CDR3 sequence is 15 residues long. The CDR3 sequence is CASSPQDSGANVLTF. The DNA for the CDR3 is TGTGCCAGTAGTCCACAGGACTCTGGGGCCAACGTCCTGACTTTC.

This chain uses TRBV28 with TRBJ2-2; 10 nucleotides line up with TRBD2. Germline V gene data show CDR1 as MDHEN and CDR2 as SYDVKM. The V segment lost 5 bases and the J segment 3 bases; nucleotides outside the gene matches: 3. This CDR3 has 15 amino acids. This CDR3 reads CASSPTSGYTGELFF. The CDR3 DNA is TGTGCCAGCAGTCCGACTAGCGGGTACACCGGGGAGCTGTTTTTT.

About this clone itself: A much larger clone differs by one base, so this may be a read error. The sample contains more than one DNA sequence encoding this CDR3. The chain joins TRBV5-1 to TRBJ2-2, with 7 bases matching TRBD1. Germline values: CDR1 SGHRS, CDR2 YFSETQ. The CDR3 length is 14 residues. The junction had 0 bases not matched to a gene; V was cut back by 3 bases and J by 1 base. The chain's CDR3 is CASSWTGNTGELFF. DNA of the CDR3: TGCGCCAGCAGCTGGACAGGGAACACCGGGGAGCTGTTTTTT.

The gene calls are TRBV5-1 and TRBJ2-3; 8 bases align to TRBD2. Trimming removed 4 bases from V and 2 bases from J; junction bases left unmatched: 6. Per germline, CDR1 SGHRS and CDR2 YFSETQ. The CDR3 is made up of 15 amino acids. The CDR3 loop is CASSREGGPTDTQYF. For the CDR3, the DNA is TGCGCCAGCAGCCGGGAGGGGGGGCCCACAGATACGCAGTATTTT.

The chain carries TRBV5-4 and TRBJ2-7; 7 bases match TRBD2. The CDR3 extends over 14 amino acids. Germline loops: CDR1 SGHNT, CDR2 YYREEE (reference sequence). Germline trimming cut 0 bases from V and 5 bases from J; bases unmatched to any gene: 5. CDR3 DNA: TGTGCCAGCAGCTTGGGCGGGAGCACCAACGAGCAGTACTTC. This sequence encodes CASSLGGSTNEQYF.

The V gene is TRBV7-6, the J gene TRBJ1-5; the match to TRBD1 covers 8 bases. Germline assignment: CDR1 SGHVS and CDR2 FNYEAQ. There are 16 residues in the CDR3. The V gene end was trimmed by 5 bases and the J gene end by 5 bases; junction bases not matched to a gene: 11. The CDR3 loop reads CASSLGGAGGDQPQHF. The DNA of the CDR3 is TGTGCCAGCAGCCTCGGTGGGGCAGGGGGCGATCAGCCCCAGCATTTT.

J is TRBJ1-1 and V is TRBV27, with 7 bases matching TRBD1. CDR3 length equals 13 residues. Germline V gives CDR1 MNHEY, CDR2 SMNVEV (reference sequence). Trimming at V came to 5 bases and at J to 7 bases, leaving 7 bases not matched to a gene. CDR3 in DNA: TGTGCCAGCAGTCCCGGAGGGGGCGGTGAAGCTTTCTTT. This encodes CASSPGGGGEAFF.

The chain has TRBV5-6 and TRBJ2-4; 12 nucleotides match TRBD2. CDR1 is SGHDT and CDR2 is YYEEEE in the germline V gene. V dropped 2 bases and J dropped 8; count of bases not matched to a gene: 14. The CDR3 covers 18 residues. In nucleotides, the CDR3 is TGTGCCAGCAGCTTCAAGGCCTCGACTAGCGGGAGATCGGACATTCAGTACTTC. Translated, it gives CASSFKASTSGRSDIQYF.

V and J are TRBV7-8 and TRBJ2-3, with D perhaps matching TRBD2 (5 bases). The ends were cut back, 2 bases at V and 0 bases at J, with 12 bases in the middle. CDR1 is SGHVS and CDR2 is FQNEAQ in the germline V gene. The CDR3 extends over 16 amino acids. In DNA form, the CDR3 reads TGTGCCAGCAGCTTACGCCAGCGGAGGAGCACAGATACGCAGTATTTT. Amino acid sequence: CASSLRQRRSTDTQYF.

This clone has ten or more counts. The chain employs TRBV5-1 and TRBJ1-1, with TRBD1 matching 8 bases. Losses at the gene ends were 1 base for V and 3 bases for J; bases not matched to a gene: 8. The CDR3 is 16 residues long. CDR1 and CDR2 from the germline V gene are SGHRS and YFSETQ. The CDR3 protein is CASSLFGRGLDTEAFF. CDR3 sequence (DNA): TGCGCCAGCAGCTTGTTCGGCAGGGGGCTCGACACTGAAGCTTTCTTT.

This sequence joins TRBV5-4 and TRBJ2-1; 13 bases line up with TRBD2. The germline V gene has CDR1 SGHNT and CDR2 YYREEE (reference sequence). CDR3 length equals 15 residues. Trimming cost V 4 bases and J 4 bases; bases outside gene matches: 2. The CDR3 DNA is TGTGCCAGCAGCCAGGGACTAGCGGGATACAATGAGCAGTTCTTC. The encoded protein is CASSQGLAGYNEQFF.